A single sample gave rise to the 25 T cell receptor beta chains below, sequenced in a study of Ad26.COV2.S vaccination and SARS-CoV-2 variants. Only in-frame clones appear in the TCRdb table, and some are missing; sequencing was by immunoSEQ multiplex PCR. The sample shows about 350,000 clones, about 90% of them seen only once. The specimen was peripheral blood, collected after recovery from COVID-19. The receptor set was obtained from a human donor who had recovered from COVID-19.

The chain links TRBV9 to TRBJ2-7; the D gene is possibly TRBD1 (5 bases). V was cut by 5 bases and J by 7 bases, with 19 bases left in between. CDR3 length: 14 residues. Per the germline V gene, CDR1 is SGDLS and CDR2 is YYNGEE. This CDR3 is CASSNGATLGEQYF. The CDR3, as DNA: TGTGCCAGCAGTAATGGGGCTACTCTTGGGGAGCAGTACTTC.

This clone was seen only once. The genes are TRBV10-3 and TRBJ1-2; 7 bases are a match to TRBD1. From germline, CDR1 is ENHRY and CDR2 SYGVKD. The J segment lost 6 bases and the V segment lost 7 bases, leaving 8 bases of the junction unmatched. CDR3 size: 13 residues. The CDR3 DNA sequence: TGTGCCATCACCTCGACAGGGAAGAATGGCTACACCTTC. Translated: CAITSTGKNGYTF.

The chain joins TRBV9 to TRBJ2-1; 9 bases map to TRBD2. CDR3 size: 15 residues. V gave up 2 bases and J gave up 5 bases; unmatched junction bases: 5. Germline CDR1 is SGDLS and CDR2 is YYNGEE. The CDR3 reads CASSVSSGAHNEQFF. The CDR3 region has the DNA TGTGCCAGCAGCGTCTCTAGCGGGGCCCACAATGAGCAGTTCTTC.

CDR3 in DNA: TGCGCCAGCTCCAAGGACAACAGAGTTGAAAAACTGTTTTTT. The encoded protein is CASSKDNRVEKLFF. The chain has TRBV5-1 and TRBJ1-4, with a possible D match to TRBD1 (5 bases). V dropped 7 bases and J dropped 7 bases, with 17 bases sitting between them. Germline CDR1 and CDR2: SGHRS and YFSETQ. The length of the CDR3 is 14 residues. The entire variable domain, with the rest obtained from reference TRBV5-1 and TRBJ1-4, is as follows: KAGVTQTPRYLIKTRGQQVTLSCSPISGHRSVSWYQQTPGQGLQFLFEYFSETQRNKGNFPGRFSGRQFSNSRSEMNVSTLELGDSALYLCASSKDNRVEKLFFGSGTQLSVL.

The J gene is TRBJ1-5, the V gene TRBV6-2 or TRBV6-3; 9 positions match TRBD1. J was trimmed by 5 bases and V by 4 bases; bases with no gene match: 3. The CDR3 contains 14 residues. Germline V gene data show CDR1 as MNHEY and CDR2 as SVGEGT. This CDR3 reads CASSSGTGYQPQHF. As DNA, the CDR3 is TGTGCCAGCAGTTCAGGGACAGGGTATCAGCCCCAGCATTTT.

The rearrangement uses TRBV7-2 and TRBJ2-3; D unresolved. This CDR3 region has 16 residues. Germline CDR1 reads SGHTA; CDR2 reads FQGNSA. Trimming removed 6 bases from V and 3 bases from J, with 19 bases in between. The CDR3 protein is CASRIISLVGTDTQYF. DNA of the CDR3: TGTGCCAGCAGGATTATTAGTTTGGTAGGAACAGATACGCAGTATTTT. Looking up the rest from reference TRBV7-2 and TRBJ2-3 gives the full variable domain: GAGVSQSPSNKVTEKGKDVELRCDPISGHTALYWYRQSLGQGLEFLIYFQGNSAPDKSGLPSDRFSAERTGGSVSTLTIQRTQQEDSAVYLCASRIISLVGTDTQYFGPGTRLTVL.

This clone was seen once. DNA for the CDR3: TGCGCCAGCAGTGTTGCGGGACTAGCGGGGAACACCGGGGAGCTGTTTTTT. This gives the protein CASSVAGLAGNTGELFF. The rearrangement links TRBV10-1 to TRBJ2-2; TRBD2 matches 12 bases. With 4 bases clipped from V and 1 base from J, the junction kept 4 bases outside the gene matches. The CDR3 consists of 17 residues. Germline lookup yields CDR1 WNHNN and CDR2 SYGVQD (reference sequence).

The V and J genes are TRBV29-1 and TRBJ1-2; TRBD1 aligns across 7 bases. Germline assignment: CDR1 SQVTM and CDR2 ANQGSEA. Trimming took 8 bases from V and 4 from J; bases not matched to a gene: 7. The CDR3 is made up of 12 amino acids. The CDR3 nucleotides are TGCAGCCTGACGGGACAGACCTATGGCTACACCTTC. It encodes CSLTGQTYGYTF.

In DNA, the CDR3 is TGTGCCAGCAGCCAAAGAACGAGAGGGGCCGAGCAGTTCTTC. This encodes CASSQRTRGAEQFF. The chain employs TRBV9 and TRBJ2-1; D could derive from TRBD1 or TRBD2 (5 bases each). The germline V and J ends were trimmed by 4 bases and 10 bases, with 18 bases remaining between them. Germline V lookup: CDR1 SGDLS, CDR2 YYNGEE. The CDR3 is 14 residues long.

The chain carries TRBV12-3 or TRBV12-4 and TRBJ1-3, with D unresolved. Trimming cost V 7 bases and J 6 bases, with 13 bases left between them. The CDR3 contains 13 residues. The CDR3 here is CASTPPAPNTIYF. The CDR3 coding sequence is TGTGCCAGCACCCCACCGGCCCCAAACACCATATATTTT.

The rearrangement uses TRBV1 and TRBJ2-5; TRBD2 reflects the table's D call only, with no check against the DNA. TRBV1 is an annotated pseudogene. The CDR3 loop spans 17 amino acids. CDR3 nucleotide sequence: TGCACCAGCAGCCAAGTGGGACTAGCGGGGGGTGGGGAGACCCAGTACTTC. It codes for CTSSQVGLAGGGETQYF.

The J gene is TRBJ2-7, the V gene TRBV10-1; 8 nucleotides match TRBD2. Germline lookup yields CDR1 WNHNN and CDR2 SYGVQD (reference sequence). After removal of 4 bases from V and 3 bases from J, the junction contained 5 bases not matched to a gene. The CDR3 loop spans 14 amino acids. CDR3 residues: CASSAGTRFYEQYF. The CDR3 DNA reads TGCGCCAGCAGTGCTGGGACTAGATTCTACGAGCAGTACTTC.

The sample holds one count of this clone. The V gene is TRBV7-9, the J gene TRBJ2-3; D not resolved. Deletions cut 5 bases from V and 1 base from J, with 16 bases between. Germline V gives CDR1 SEHNR, CDR2 FQNEAQ (reference sequence). The CDR3 has 16 amino acids. The CDR3 reads CASSRRVRAGTDTQYF. In nucleotides, the CDR3 is TGTGCCAGCAGCCGCCGGGTTCGGGCGGGCACAGATACGCAGTATTTT.

This chain uses TRBV29-1 with TRBJ2-2; no clear D gene. With 4 bases removed from V and 2 bases from J, the gap between germline ends came to 5 bases. Germline V gives CDR1 SQVTM, CDR2 ANQGSEA. This CDR3 comprises 12 residues. The CDR3 DNA is TGCAGCGTTGTCACCAACACCGGGGAGCTGTTTTTT. Translating it yields CSVVTNTGELFF.

Regarding this clone: Other nucleotide sequences in the sample specify the same CDR3. The chain employs TRBV19 and TRBJ2-3; D gene ambiguous. Trimming shortened V by 5 bases and J by 0 bases, and 3 bases separated the two germline ends. CDR1 LNHDA and CDR2 SQIVND come from the germline V gene (reference sequence). The CDR3 loop spans 12 amino acids. CDR3 in DNA: TGTGCCAGTAGTCCCAGCACAGATACGCAGTATTTT. Encoded protein: CASSPSTDTQYF.

The chain has TRBV7-9 and TRBJ1-2; D is undetermined. CDR1 is SEHNR, CDR2 FQNEAQ, per germline (reference sequence). The germline V and J ends were trimmed by 8 bases and 6 bases, with 16 bases remaining between them. The CDR3 has 13 amino acids. The CDR3: CASSAPGFNGYTF. CDR3 nucleotide sequence: TGTGCCAGCTCAGCACCGGGATTTAATGGCTACACCTTC.

The sample holds a few counts of this clone. V gene TRBV19 combines with J gene TRBJ1-5; D gene uncertain. The V gene's germline CDR1 is LNHDA and CDR2 SQIVND (reference sequence). This CDR3 contains 15 residues. Between the trimmed V and J ends, which lost 2 bases and 6 bases, there was a span of 14 bases. CDR3 in amino acids: CASSISNIKAQPQHF. As DNA, the CDR3 is TGTGCCAGTAGTATATCGAACATTAAGGCTCAGCCCCAGCATTTT.

The chain links TRBV19 to TRBJ2-5; tentatively, D is TRBD1 or TRBD2 (7 bases each). V was shortened by 4 bases and J by 0 bases, with 15 bases between the two germline ends. The CDR3 length is 16 residues. Looked up from germline, CDR1 is LNHDA and CDR2 is SQIVND (reference sequence). The CDR3 sequence is CASSRGGGSYQETQYF. The CDR3 nucleotides read TGTGCCAGTAGTAGGGGAGGGGGCTCCTACCAAGAGACCCAGTACTTC.

The chain employs TRBV10-2 and TRBJ2-1; no definite D call. CDR3 length equals 15 residues. Germline CDR1 reads WSHSY; CDR2 reads SAAADI. V dropped 0 bases and J dropped 2 bases, with 8 bases sitting between them. The CDR3 bases are TGCGCCAGCAGTGAGTCCGGGCTGGCCTACAATGAGCAGTTCTTC. It translates to CASSESGLAYNEQFF.

The gene calls are TRBV9 and TRBJ2-6, with D hard to call. V gave up 2 bases and J gave up 0 bases, with 12 bases separating them. This CDR3 spans 17 amino acids. The germline V gene encodes CDR1 SGDLS and CDR2 YYNGEE. CDR3 in amino acids: CASSVSGIDSGANVLTF. The CDR3 nucleotides are TGTGCCAGCAGCGTCAGTGGGATAGACTCTGGGGCCAACGTCCTGACTTTC.

The rearrangement links TRBV11-2 to TRBJ1-1; possible D gene TRBD1, 6 bases. CDR1 and CDR2 from the germline V gene are SGHAT and FQNNGV. V lost 5 bases and J 2 bases, leaving 12 bases between the germline ends. This CDR3 has 14 amino acids. The CDR3 DNA follows: TGTGCCAGCAGCCGAACAGGGAGTAACACTGAAGCTTTCTTT. Protein sequence: CASSRTGSNTEAFF.

J is TRBJ2-5 and V is TRBV4-1; D possibly corresponds to TRBD2 (7 bases). Per germline, CDR1 MGHRA and CDR2 YSYEKL. The CDR3 extends over 16 amino acids. Trimming removed 1 base from V and 4 bases from J, with 16 bases in between. The CDR3 sequence is CASSQAPGGRVETQYF. For the CDR3, the DNA is TGCGCCAGCAGCCAAGCCCCGGGGGGCCGGGTAGAGACCCAGTACTTC.

The chain combines TRBV13 with TRBJ2-7; 10 nucleotides line up with TRBD1. Germline V gene lookup returns CDR1 PRHDT and CDR2 FYEKMQ (reference sequence). Germline trimming cut 4 bases from V and 3 bases from J; bases unmatched to any gene: 15. The CDR3 loop spans 18 amino acids. This CDR3 reads CASSSPSPWTGGGYEQYF. In nucleotides, the CDR3 is TGTGCCAGCAGCTCTCCCAGCCCCTGGACAGGGGGAGGCTACGAGCAGTACTTC.

The chain employs TRBV29-1 and TRBJ2-2; D not resolved. Germline V gene data show CDR1 as SQVTM and CDR2 as ANQGSEA. V lost 4 bases, J lost 4 bases, and 7 bases lay in between. The CDR3 has 12 residues. In DNA, the CDR3 is TGCAGCGTTGCACACGCCACCGGGGAGCTGTTTTTT. It yields the protein CSVAHATGELFF.

This rearrangement joins TRBV5-4 to TRBJ1-2; D remains unclear. The ends were cut back, 4 bases at V and 3 bases at J, with 10 bases in the middle. CDR1 and CDR2 (germline): SGHNT, YYREEE (reference sequence). The CDR3 length is 13 residues. CDR3 in DNA: TGTGCCAGCAGCCAGACACGGGACTATGGCTACACCTTC. The encoded protein is CASSQTRDYGYTF. The variable domain in full, with the rest retrieved from reference TRBV5-4 and TRBJ1-2, is ETGVTQSPTHLIKTRGQQVTLRCSSQSGHNTVSWYQQALGQGPQFIFQYYREEENGRGNFPPRFSGLQFPNYSSELNVNALELDDSALYLCASSQTRDYGYTFGSGTRLTVV.